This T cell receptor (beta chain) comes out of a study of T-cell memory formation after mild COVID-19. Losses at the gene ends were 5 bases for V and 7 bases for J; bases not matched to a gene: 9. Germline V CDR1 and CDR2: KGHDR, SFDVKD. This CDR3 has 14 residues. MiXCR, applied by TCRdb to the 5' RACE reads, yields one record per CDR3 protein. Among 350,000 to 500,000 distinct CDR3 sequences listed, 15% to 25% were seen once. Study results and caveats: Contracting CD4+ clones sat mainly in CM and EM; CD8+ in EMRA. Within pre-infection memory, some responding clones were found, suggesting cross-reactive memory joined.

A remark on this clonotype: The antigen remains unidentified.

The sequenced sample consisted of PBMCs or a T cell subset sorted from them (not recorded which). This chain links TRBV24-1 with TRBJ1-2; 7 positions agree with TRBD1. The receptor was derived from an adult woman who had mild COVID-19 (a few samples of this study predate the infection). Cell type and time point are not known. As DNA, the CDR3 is TGTGCCACCAGTGCCACAGGGGCTTGGGGTGGCTACACCTTC. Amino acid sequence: CATSATGAWGGYTF.